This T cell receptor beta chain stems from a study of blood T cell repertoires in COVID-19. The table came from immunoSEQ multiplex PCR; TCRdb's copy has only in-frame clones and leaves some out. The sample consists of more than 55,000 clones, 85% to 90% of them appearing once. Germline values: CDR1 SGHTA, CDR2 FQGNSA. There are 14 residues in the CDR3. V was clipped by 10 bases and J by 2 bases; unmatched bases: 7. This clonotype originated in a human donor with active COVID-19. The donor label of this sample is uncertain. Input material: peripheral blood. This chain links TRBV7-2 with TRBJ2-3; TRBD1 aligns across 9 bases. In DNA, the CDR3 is TGTGCCACATACCGGGACAGGGTCACAGATACGCAGTATTTT. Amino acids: CATYRDRVTDTQYF.